Listed below are T cell receptor beta chains from one sample, sequenced in a study of blood T cell repertoires in COVID-19. Produced via immunoSEQ multiplex PCR; TCRdb's table is partial and in-frame only. This sample has 90,000 to 95,000 clones, with more than 75% found just once. The sequenced sample consisted of peripheral blood. These TCRs come from a woman older than 75 with active COVID-19. CDR3s include the opening cysteine and the closing phenylalanine or tryptophan. The D gene is left open where the match is weak. Part of the rows lack a size; the others show once, few, many or a class for expanded clones.

V	D	J	size	CDR3	DNA
TRBV5-4	NA	TRBJ1-2	NA	CASSLDRENYGYTF	TGTGCCAGCAGCTTGGACAGGGAGAACTATGGCTACACCTTC
TRBV29-1	NA	TRBJ2-1	NA	CSGTTSKMSFF	TGCAGCGGAACGACTAGTAAGATGTCGTTCTTC
TRBV18	TRBD2	TRBJ2-3	once	CASSPGLAGRSTDTQYF	TGTGCCAGCTCGCCAGGACTAGCGGGTCGCAGCACAGATACGCAGTATTTT
TRBV12-2	NA	TRBJ2-7	NA	CASRQHGLAVTYEQYF	TGTGCAAGTCGCCAACACGGACTAGCGGTAACCTACGAGCAGTACTTC
TRBV7-9	NA	TRBJ2-2	NA	CASSFAGRTGELFF	TGTGCCAGCAGCTTTGCAGGGAGGACCGGGGAGCTGTTTTTT
TRBV6-5	TRBD2	TRBJ2-7	once	CASCSSGVTYEQYF	TGTGCCAGCTGCTCTAGCGGGGTTACCTACGAGCAGTACTTC
TRBV2	NA	TRBJ1-2	NA	CASSPDGQGGYTF	TGTGCCAGCAGTCCGGACGGACAAGGAGGCTACACCTTC
TRBV19	NA	TRBJ1-5	NA	CASSTQGFQPQHF	TGTGCCAGTAGTACCCAGGGGTTTCAGCCCCAGCATTTT
TRBV27	NA	TRBJ1-4	NA	CASGPGAPGKLFF	TGTGCCAGCGGTCCAGGGGCCCCCGGAAAACTGTTTTTT
TRBV6-2/TRBV6-3	NA	TRBJ2-1	NA	CASSYPSLGRDEQFF	TGTGCCAGCAGTTACCCCTCTCTTGGCAGGGATGAGCAGTTCTTC
TRBV19	NA	TRBJ1-6	NA	CASSPQATNSPLHF	TGTGCCAGTAGTCCCCAGGCGACTAATTCACCCCTCCACTTT
TRBV27	TRBD1	TRBJ1-6	NA	CASSWTGGYNSPLHF	TGTGCCAGCAGTTGGACAGGGGGCTATAATTCACCCCTCCACTTT
TRBV9	TRBD1	TRBJ1-1	NA	CASSPTDRRKNTEAFF	TGTGCCAGCAGCCCAACGGACAGGCGGAAGAACACTGAAGCTTTCTTT
TRBV24-1	TRBD1	TRBJ2-6	NA	CATSDPTGAGANVLTF	TGTGCCACCAGTGACCCCACAGGGGCTGGGGCCAACGTCCTGACTTTC
TRBV30	NA	TRBJ2-5	NA	CAWSGGPGRTQYF	TGTGCCTGGAGTGGGGGCCCCGGCCGGACCCAGTACTTC
TRBV28	NA	TRBJ1-2	NA	CASIRGGADYGYTF	TGTGCCAGCATCCGGGGGGGCGCGGACTATGGCTACACCTTC
TRBV18	NA	TRBJ2-1	NA	CASSPRSSVDNEQFF	TGTGCCAGCTCACCTCGTAGCTCAGTGGACAATGAGCAGTTCTTC
TRBV19	NA	TRBJ1-3	NA	CASSSTGSRYSGNTIYF	TGTGCCAGTAGTTCAACGGGTAGCCGGTACTCTGGAAACACCATATATTTT
TRBV7-2	TRBD2	TRBJ2-3	NA	CASTLLRGRTDTQYF	TGTGCCAGCACCCTCCTCCGCGGGAGGACAGATACGCAGTATTTT
TRBV28	NA	TRBJ2-7	NA	CASNRGGGEIEQYF	TGTGCCAGCAACCGAGGAGGAGGGGAAATCGAGCAGTACTTC
TRBV10-3	TRBD1	TRBJ2-3	once	CAIRPGQGVDTQYF	TGTGCCATCAGACCGGGACAGGGCGTAGATACGCAGTATTTT
TRBV21-1	NA	TRBJ2-3	NA	CASSKLRERKGSDTQYF	TGTGCCAGCAGCAAACTTAGAGAGCGAAAGGGGTCAGATACGCAGTATTTT
TRBV20-1	NA	TRBJ1-3	NA	CSASAGFLDTIYF	TGCAGTGCTAGTGCAGGGTTCCTGGACACCATATATTTT
TRBV6-2/TRBV6-3	NA	TRBJ2-2	NA	CASSKRHTTGELFF	TGTGCCAGCAGTAAAAGACACACCACCGGGGAGCTGTTTTTT
TRBV5-3	TRBD1	TRBJ2-5	NA	CARSLAGGGETQYF	TGTGCCAGAAGCTTGGCAGGGGGCGGGGAGACCCAGTACTTC
TRBV7-3	NA	TRBJ2-7	NA	CASSPTGTNTYEQYF	TGTGCCAGCAGCCCCACGGGGACAAACACCTACGAGCAGTACTTC
TRBV7-2	TRBD2	TRBJ2-5	NA	CASREELAGLQETQYF	TGTGCCAGCAGGGAAGAGCTAGCGGGTCTCCAAGAGACCCAGTACTTC
TRBV18	TRBD2	TRBJ2-7	once	CASSPDPPREGIWQYF	TGTGCCAGCTCACCAGATCCCCCTAGGGAGGGGATTTGGCAGTACTTC
TRBV7-2	TRBD1	TRBJ1-4	once	CASSFTGGEKLFF	TGTGCCAGCAGCTTTACAGGGGGGGAAAAACTGTTTTTT
TRBV20-1	NA	TRBJ1-6	NA	CSASLTASSYNSPLHF	TGCAGTGCTAGTTTGACTGCGAGCTCCTATAATTCACCCCTCCACTTT
TRBV28	TRBD1	TRBJ2-7	once	CASSLGQVREQYF	TGTGCCAGCAGTCTCGGACAGGTGCGCGAGCAGTACTTC
TRBV19	TRBD2	TRBJ2-1	NA	CASKKREVGVSEQFF	TGTGCCAGTAAAAAGCGGGAGGTTGGGGTGAGTGAGCAGTTCTTC
TRBV19	NA	TRBJ1-1	NA	CASSTRHKNRNTEAFF	TGTGCCAGTAGTACCCGACACAAGAACAGGAACACTGAAGCTTTCTTT